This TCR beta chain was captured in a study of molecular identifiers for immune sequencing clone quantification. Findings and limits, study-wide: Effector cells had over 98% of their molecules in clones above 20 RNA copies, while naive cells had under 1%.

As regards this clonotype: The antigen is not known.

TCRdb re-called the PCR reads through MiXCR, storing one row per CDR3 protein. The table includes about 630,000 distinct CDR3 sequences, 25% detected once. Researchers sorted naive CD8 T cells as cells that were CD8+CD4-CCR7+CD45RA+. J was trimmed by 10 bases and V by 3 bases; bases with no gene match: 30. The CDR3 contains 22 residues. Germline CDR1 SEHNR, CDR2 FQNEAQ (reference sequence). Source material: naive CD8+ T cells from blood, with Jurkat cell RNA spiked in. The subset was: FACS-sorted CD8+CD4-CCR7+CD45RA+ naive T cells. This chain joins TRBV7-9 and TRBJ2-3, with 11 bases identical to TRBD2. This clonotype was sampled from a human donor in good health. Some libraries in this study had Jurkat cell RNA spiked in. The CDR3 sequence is CASSFYSSGLAGDRASPWAQYF. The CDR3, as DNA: TGTGCCAGCAGCTTTTACAGCTCCGGACTAGCGGGCGATCGGGCGTCCCCGTGGGCGCAGTATTTT.